The 22 T cell receptor beta chains given below trace back to one sample, sequenced in a study of T cells after yellow fever vaccination. MiXCR, applied by TCRdb to the 5' RACE reads, yields one record per CDR3 protein. This repertoire shows some 150,000 distinct CDR3 sequences, around 9.3% found once; its top ten account for around 33%. The sequences come from CD8+ T cells sorted from PBMCs, collected 45 days after the yellow fever booster vaccination. These TCRs come from a young man who received the YFV17D yellow fever vaccine.

A few counts support this clonotype. V usage is TRBV4-1 and J usage is TRBJ1-1; 10 nucleotides line up with TRBD1. The length of the CDR3 is 13 residues. V lost 1 base, J lost 9 bases, and 2 bases stayed unmatched. Germline V CDR1 and CDR2: MGHRA, YSYEKL. CDR3 nucleotide sequence: TGCGCCAGCAGCCAAGGGGGACAGGGGAAAGCTTTCTTT. It yields the protein CASSQGGQGKAFF.

The rearrangement links TRBV5-1 to TRBJ1-1, with 7 nucleotides matching TRBD1. In germline, CDR1 is SGHRS, CDR2 YFSETQ. The CDR3 extends over 16 amino acids. V lost 4 bases to trimming and J lost 0 bases; unmatched junction nucleotides: 9. The CDR3 DNA reads as TGCGCCAGCAGCGAGACAGGGTCTGGGATGAACACTGAAGCTTTCTTT. Its translation: CASSETGSGMNTEAFF.

This clonotype appeared many times. The chain joins TRBV27 to TRBJ2-7; D is unresolved. The CDR3 extends over 13 amino acids. The germline CDR1 and CDR2 sequences are MNHEY and SMNVEV (reference sequence). V lost 5 bases and J 7 bases, leaving 15 bases between the germline ends. The CDR3 DNA reads as TGTGCCAGCAGTAGGTTTAATGTACGAGAGCAGTACTTC. Its protein product is CASSRFNVREQYF.

This clonotype was counted only a few times. The gene calls are TRBV29-1 and TRBJ2-7; no reliable D call. CDR1 and CDR2 (germline): SQVTM, ANQGSEA. Trimming pared 5 bases from V and 2 bases from J, leaving 10 bases between. CDR3 length: 12 amino acids. The CDR3 DNA reads as TGCAGCGTTACGACAAACACCTACGAGCAGTACGTC. Residues: CSVTTNTYEQYV.

The chain links TRBV4-2 to TRBJ2-3; 7 bases match TRBD2. The V gene end was trimmed by 3 bases and the J gene end by 4 bases; junction bases not matched to a gene: 13. The CDR3 extends over 17 amino acids. Looked up from germline, CDR1 is LGHNA and CDR2 is YNFKEQ. This CDR3 is CASSQSRRERGADTQYF. DNA of the CDR3: TGTGCCAGCAGCCAGTCCAGGAGGGAGCGGGGAGCAGATACGCAGTATTTT.

This clonotype was seen more than once but under ten times. The gene calls are TRBV20-1 and TRBJ2-7; 10 positions agree with TRBD2. The CDR3 runs to 16 residues. V was clipped by 3 bases and J by 3 bases; unmatched bases: 11. Germline CDR1 and CDR2: DFQATT and SNEGSKA (reference sequence). The CDR3, as DNA: TGCAGTGCTAGTCGTACTAGCGGGGCCCTTAACTACGAGCAGTACTTC. It translates to CSASRTSGALNYEQYF.

The chain joins TRBV18 to TRBJ1-2; D call uncertain. CDR1 is KGHSH and CDR2 is LQKENI in the germline V gene. Deletions cut 2 bases from V and 3 bases from J, with 4 bases between. CDR3 size: 12 residues. This CDR3 is CASSPADYGYTF. The DNA for the CDR3 is TGTGCCAGCTCACCAGCAGACTATGGCTACACCTTC.

The rearrangement joins TRBV6-1 to TRBJ2-1, with D possibly being TRBD2 (5 bases). CDR3 length equals 16 residues. V was trimmed by 7 bases and J by 7 bases, leaving 23 bases between them. Germline CDR1 and CDR2: MNHNS and SASEGT. For the CDR3, the DNA is TGTGCCAGCATCCGTTTCCTAGCCGAATACGGGAATGAGCAGTTCTTC. Translation gives CASIRFLAEYGNEQFF.

This clonotype was counted between two and nine times. The chain carries TRBV7-9 and TRBJ2-5; 7 positions match TRBD2. This CDR3 spans 15 amino acids. CDR1 and CDR2 from the germline V gene are SEHNR and FQNEAQ (reference sequence). V trimming: 4 bases; J trimming: 1 base; junction bases outside the gene matches: 6. This chain's CDR3 is CASSSSGGIQETQYF. DNA of the CDR3: TGTGCCAGCAGCTCGTCCGGGGGGATCCAAGAGACCCAGTACTTC.

The V call is TRBV7-8, the J call TRBJ2-5, with unresolved D. The CDR3 has 15 residues. Germline V gene data show CDR1 as SGHVS and CDR2 as FQNEAQ. V was pared by 6 bases and J by 5 bases, with 19 bases between. The CDR3 DNA follows: TGTGCCAGCAGATATCCGGGCTCTTTAGGGGAGACCCAGTACTTC. As protein: CASRYPGSLGETQYF.

The chain has TRBV6-5 and TRBJ1-5; D possibly corresponds to TRBD1 (6 bases). The CDR3 has 13 amino acids. Trimming left V 11 bases short and J 1 base short, with 12 bases between. CDR1 is MNHEY and CDR2 is SVGAGI in the germline V gene. The CDR3 coding sequence is TGTGCCGGGACTCAGGGGAGCAATCAGCCCCAGCATTTT. This gives the protein CAGTQGSNQPQHF.

This clonotype has more than one count but fewer than ten. The chain is built from TRBV3-1 and TRBJ1-4, with TRBD1 matching over 8 bases. There are 15 residues in the CDR3. Per the germline V gene, CDR1 is LGHDT and CDR2 is YNNKEL (reference sequence). V was pared by 1 base and J by 7 bases, with 5 bases of the junction left unmatched. The CDR3, as DNA: TGTGCCAGCAGCCAAGGACAGGGGTCAGCTGAAAAACTGTTTTTT. It is translated as CASSQGQGSAEKLFF. Combining the CDR3 with reference TRBV3-1 and TRBJ1-4 gives the whole variable domain DTAVSQTPKYLVTQMGNDKSIKCEQNLGHDTMYWYKQDSKKFLKIMFSYNNKELIINETVPNRFSPKSPDKAHLNLHINSLELGDSAVYFCASSQGQGSAEKLFFGSGTQLSVL.

J is TRBJ1-6 and V is TRBV28, with unresolved D. Germline V lookup: CDR1 MDHEN, CDR2 SYDVKM. The CDR3 has 11 residues. The germline V and J ends were trimmed by 5 bases and 9 bases, with 5 bases remaining between them. CDR3 residues: CASSVGSPLHF. In DNA, the CDR3 is TGTGCCAGCAGTGTGGGTTCACCCCTCCACTTT.

This clonotype was counted a few times. The chain carries TRBV30 and TRBJ1-5; D may be TRBD1 (5 bases). Germline lookup yields CDR1 GTSNPN and CDR2 SVGIG (reference sequence). Trimming took 0 bases from V and 2 from J, leaving 17 bases between them. This CDR3 is built from 17 residues. The CDR3 region has the DNA TGTGCCTGGAGTGTGGGCTCTGGGGCTTCGGGCAATCAGCCCCAGCATTTT. Protein: CAWSVGSGASGNQPQHF.

The chain recombines TRBV4-3 with TRBJ2-7; no definite D call. The CDR3 is 13 amino acids. Germline CDR1 reads LGHNA; CDR2 reads YSLEER. V shed 4 bases and J shed 2 bases, with 9 bases lying between them. In nucleotides, the CDR3 is TGCGCCAGCAGCCCCGACATGGCCTACGAGCAGTACTTC. It codes for CASSPDMAYEQYF.

This sequence joins TRBV4-1 and TRBJ2-1, with 10 bases aligning to TRBD1. The germline V gene encodes CDR1 MGHRA and CDR2 YSYEKL. The CDR3 has 17 amino acids. The junction had 5 bases not matched to a gene; V was cut back by 0 bases and J by 3 bases. CDR3 sequence: CASSQDVGTGVYNEQFF. Written as DNA, the CDR3 is TGCGCCAGCAGCCAAGATGTTGGGACAGGGGTCTACAATGAGCAGTTCTTC.

A few counts support this clonotype. V is TRBV7-9 and J is TRBJ2-1, with D perhaps TRBD1 or TRBD2 (7 bases each). The V end was cut by 1 base, the J end by 3 bases, with 13 bases between. The germline CDR1 and CDR2 sequences are SEHNR and FQNEAQ (reference sequence). This CDR3 has 16 amino acids. The CDR3, as DNA: TGTGCCAGCAGCTTAGGTCAGGGGGGGGACTACAATGAGCAGTTCTTC. It specifies CASSLGQGGDYNEQFF.

The chain couples TRBV11-2 to TRBJ2-7; the D is unclear. There are 17 residues in the CDR3. Germline V CDR1 and CDR2: SGHAT, FQNNGV. Written as DNA, the CDR3 is TGTGCCAGCAGCATCCCAGGCTCTTTTGGGCTCTCCTCCGAGCAGTACGTC. Translated: CASSIPGSFGLSSEQYV.

The rearrangement links TRBV11-2 to TRBJ2-3, with 8 nucleotides matching TRBD2. This CDR3 has 17 residues. The germline V gene has CDR1 SGHAT and CDR2 FQNNGV. The junction had 12 bases not matched to a gene; V was cut back by 7 bases and J by 0 bases. CDR3 sequence: CASNPSPAGASTDTQYF. CDR3 coding DNA: TGTGCCAGCAACCCAAGCCCAGCGGGGGCTAGCACAGATACGCAGTATTTT.

This chain joins TRBV27 and TRBJ2-3; 12 nucleotides line up with TRBD2. The J segment lost 2 bases and the V segment lost 2 bases, leaving 2 bases of the junction unmatched. In germline, CDR1 is MNHEY, CDR2 SMNVEV (reference sequence). This CDR3 has 16 residues. CDR3 amino acids: CASSLLAGGNTDTQYF. CDR3 nucleotides: TGTGCCAGCAGTTTACTAGCGGGGGGGAACACAGATACGCAGTATTTT.

This clonotype was seen a handful of times. The chain uses TRBV4-1 and TRBJ2-3, with TRBD2 matching over 7 bases. V lost 3 bases to trimming and J lost 3 bases; unmatched junction nucleotides: 6. The CDR3 contains 15 residues. From germline, CDR1 is MGHRA and CDR2 YSYEKL. The CDR3 DNA follows: TGCGCCAGCAGCCACAGTGGCGGGGGAACAGATACGCAGTATTTT. Protein product: CASSHSGGGTDTQYF.

This clonotype has more than one count but fewer than ten. This rearrangement joins TRBV28 to TRBJ2-3; D gene ambiguous. The CDR3 contains 13 residues. Germline V gene data show CDR1 as MDHEN and CDR2 as SYDVKM. Trimming left V 4 bases short and J 14 bases short, with 19 bases between. CDR3 bases: TGTGCCAGCAGTTCTCCTAGGAGTACAGAGCTGTATTTT. Translated, it gives CASSSPRSTELYF.